This section outlines one T cell receptor (beta chain) sequence together with its context. This specimen comes from a study of shared T cell receptors in the human thymus. The CDR3 has 15 residues. CDR1 is SGHTA, CDR2 FQGNSA, per germline. Deletions cut 1 base from V and 1 base from J, with 8 bases between. Profiling relied on immunoSEQ multiplex PCR, and the TCRdb table lists in-frame clones only, not all of them. The repertoire holds more than 300,000 clones, 95% seen once, with around 0.019% in the top ten. Sequencing was performed on thymocytes. The gene calls are TRBV7-2 and TRBJ1-3; D ambiguous. This TCR derives from a human donor. The CDR3 DNA is TGTGCCAGCAGCTTAGAAAGTTCATCTGGAAACACCATATATTTT. Its protein product is CASSLESSSGNTIYF.